Sequencing of this T cell receptor beta chain was carried out in a study of T-cell reconstitution after alpha-beta-depleted transplantation in children. As it was prepared, the TCRbeta library received unique molecular identifiers. Using its own MiXCR run on the PCR reads, TCRdb lists one record per CDR3 protein. This table has 600,000 to 700,000 distinct CDR3 sequences, roughly 15% appearing once. The germline V gene encodes CDR1 LGHNA and CDR2 YSLEER. This CDR3 is 13 amino acids long. The V gene lost 0 bases and the J gene lost 5 bases, with 8 bases spanning the gap. The clonotype was recovered from a human donor who donated a stem cell graft to a child with acute myeloid leukemia. The input for sequencing was PBMCs from the stem cell graft donor, taken from the stem cell graft. This chain uses TRBV4-3 with TRBJ2-7, with unresolved D. CDR3 nucleotides: TGCGCCAGCAGCCAAGATCCGCGGAACGAGCAGTACTTC. It translates to CASSQDPRNEQYF.